Sequencing of this TCR beta chain was carried out in a study of post-analysis software for immune sequencing data. About the research overall: The cohort encompassed relapsing-remitting, secondary progressive and progressive-relapsing multiple sclerosis disease courses. The study's findings and limits: Controls had significantly higher normalized Chao1 diversity than multiple sclerosis patients.

This clonotype was seen a few times. The antigen is unknown. Researchers reported that TCR beta cDNA libraries carried unique molecular identifiers. It was from about 0.94 to 9.7 million T cells that some 500,000 cDNA molecules came. Each CDR3 protein gets one entry after TCRdb re-called the PCR reads with MiXCR. The sample includes 750,000 to 900,000 distinct CDR3 sequences, 40% to 55% of them seen just once. Specimen: blood. The source of this sequence is a girl aged 5 to 17 with multiple sclerosis.

The DNA of the CDR3 is TGTGCCCTGGGGCTAGCGGGAGAAAGAGAGCAGTACTTC. Amino acid sequence: CALGLAGEREQYF. The chain has TRBV10-3 and TRBJ2-7, with 10 bases that match TRBD2. The germline CDR1 and CDR2 sequences are ENHRY and SYGVKD. V lost 11 bases, J lost 7 bases, and 11 bases stayed unmatched. CDR3 length equals 13 residues.